The 17 T cell receptor beta chains listed next were all sequenced from one sample in a study of Ad26.COV2.S vaccination and SARS-CoV-2 variants. Noted treatment: about 20 received Ad26.COV2.S at low or high dose, single or two shots; about 5 received placebo; per-sample allocation not given. Following the first vaccine or placebo injection, samples were taken on day 63. Method: immunoSEQ multiplex PCR; TCRdb's copy keeps in-frame clones and lacks some. The sample includes hundreds of thousands of clones, more than 70% of them seen just once. The sample was peripheral blood, taken in a trial of Ad26.COV2.S vaccine versus placebo. These TCRs come from a person aged 18-65 years who received the Ad26.COV2.S COVID-19 vaccine or a placebo.

The rearrangement uses TRBV19 and TRBJ1-6; TRBD1 might be the D (6 bases). Trimming took 7 bases from V and 5 from J, leaving 12 bases between them. This CDR3 contains 14 residues. Germline CDR1 is LNHDA and CDR2 is SQIVND (reference sequence). The CDR3 is CASTRDRNNSPLHF. The CDR3 DNA follows: TGTGCCAGTACCAGAGACAGGAATAATTCACCCCTCCACTTT.

This clone appeared a few times. This chain links TRBV7-2 with TRBJ2-7; the D gene is possibly TRBD2 (5 bases). This CDR3 has 13 amino acids. V lost 5 bases and J 6 bases, leaving 14 bases between the germline ends. Germline CDR1 and CDR2: SGHTA and FQGNSA. CDR3 DNA: TGTGCCAGCAGCATTAGCGTCCTAAGCGAGCAGTACTTC. As protein: CASSISVLSEQYF.

This clone turned up a few times. The rearrangement links TRBV7-3 to TRBJ1-2, with D uncertain. The CDR3 spans 13 residues. CDR1 is SGHTA, CDR2 FQGTGA, per germline. V was clipped by 2 bases and J by 4 bases, with 8 bases between them. The CDR3 protein is CASSLPHVYGYTF. The CDR3 bases are TGTGCCAGCAGCTTACCGCACGTCTATGGCTACACCTTC.

This chain joins TRBV6-1 and TRBJ1-3; the D is unclear. This CDR3 is built from 14 residues. Trimming cost V 2 bases and J 2 bases, with 7 bases left between them. The germline V gene has CDR1 MNHNS and CDR2 SASEGT. CDR3 residues: CASSETVAGNTIYF. The CDR3 DNA reads TGTGCCAGCAGTGAAACCGTCGCTGGAAACACCATATATTTT.

The genes are TRBV30 and TRBJ2-2; the match to TRBD2 covers 9 bases. Trimming cost V 3 bases and J 4 bases; bases outside gene matches: 6. Germline-derived CDR1 and CDR2 are GTSNPN and SVGIG (reference sequence). There are 15 residues in the CDR3. The CDR3 region has the DNA TGTGCCTGGAGGTTAGCGGGGGCGACCACCGGGGAGCTGTTTTTT. Translating gives CAWRLAGATTGELFF.

V gene TRBV5-1 combines with J gene TRBJ1-4; no reliable D call. The V end lost 0 bases, the J end lost 6 bases, and 6 bases lay between the germline ends. Germline V gene sequence: CDR1 SGHRS, CDR2 YFSETQ. The CDR3 length is 13 residues. Written as DNA, the CDR3 is TGCGCCAGCAGCTTGGGGACGGATGAAAAACTGTTTTTT. Translating it yields CASSLGTDEKLFF.

The rearrangement uses TRBV6-5 and TRBJ2-1; TRBD2 matches 12 bases. Germline lookup yields CDR1 MNHEY and CDR2 SVGAGI. Germline trimming cut 7 bases from V and 2 bases from J; bases unmatched to any gene: 3. The CDR3 is 15 residues long. CDR3 DNA sequence: TGTGCCAGCATCCGGACTAGCGGGACCTACAATGAGCAGTTCTTC. This codes for CASIRTSGTYNEQFF.

The chain couples TRBV6-1 to TRBJ2-7; 16 positions agree with TRBD2. The CDR3 length is 17 residues. The J segment lost 3 bases and the V segment lost 4 bases, leaving 6 bases of the junction unmatched. Germline V lookup: CDR1 MNHNS, CDR2 SASEGT. This chain's CDR3 is CASSVGLAGGTYYEQYF. Here the CDR3 DNA reads TGTGCCAGCAGTGTGGGACTAGCGGGAGGGACCTACTACGAGCAGTACTTC.

The J gene is TRBJ1-5, the V gene TRBV28; 7 positions agree with TRBD1. Germline V CDR1 and CDR2: MDHEN, SYDVKM. The CDR3 extends over 12 amino acids. J lost 7 bases, V lost 8 bases, and 5 bases had no gene match. The CDR3 DNA follows: TGTGCCAGCGCCACAGGGGAACAGCCCCAGCATTTT. This translates into CASATGEQPQHF.

This rearrangement joins TRBV18 to TRBJ2-6; D unresolved. V was pared by 2 bases and J by 4 bases, with 9 bases between. This CDR3 region has 15 residues. The germline V gene has CDR1 KGHSH and CDR2 LQKENI. The DNA for the CDR3 is TGTGCCAGCTCACCAAGGGAATACGGGGCCAACGTCCTGACTTTC. Its translation is CASSPREYGANVLTF.

The rearrangement uses TRBV6-5 and TRBJ2-7; 9 bases match TRBD1. The CDR3 totals 15 residues. J lost 3 bases, V lost 7 bases, and 10 bases had no gene match. Germline V gene data show CDR1 as MNHEY and CDR2 as SVGAGI. As DNA, the CDR3 is TGTGCCAGCACCCCCCCCGGGACAGGGTTCTACGAGCAGTACTTC. Amino acids: CASTPPGTGFYEQYF.

As DNA, the CDR3 is TGCACCAGCAGCCAAGGTTCTCTAGCGGGATGTGGTGAGACCCAGTACTTC. Its protein product is CTSSQGSLAGCGETQYF. The chain recombines TRBV1 with TRBJ2-5; the listed D gene, TRBD2, was not tested against the DNA. TRBV1 is a pseudogene. The CDR3 extends over 17 amino acids.

V and J are TRBV19 and TRBJ1-1, with 7 bases aligning to TRBD1. Looked up from germline, CDR1 is LNHDA and CDR2 is SQIVND (reference sequence). V dropped 7 bases and J dropped 0; count of bases not matched to a gene: 5. The length of the CDR3 is 14 residues. The CDR3 loop reads CASTSGQMNTEAFF. The CDR3 nucleotides read TGTGCCAGTACCTCGGGACAGATGAACACTGAAGCTTTCTTT.

This chain links TRBV30 with TRBJ1-3; D gene uncertain. V gave up 0 bases and J gave up 3 bases, with 6 bases separating them. The CDR3 length is 13 residues. Germline V gives CDR1 GTSNPN, CDR2 SVGIG (reference sequence). The CDR3 sequence: CAWSVMDGNTIYF. The CDR3 DNA reads TGTGCCTGGAGTGTCATGGATGGAAACACCATATATTTT.

This chain connects TRBV6-1 to TRBJ1-2, with a possible D match to TRBD1 (5 bases). Per germline, CDR1 MNHNS and CDR2 SASEGT. The V end was cut by 0 bases, the J end by 4 bases, with 15 bases between. The CDR3 consists of 16 residues. CDR3 coding DNA: TGTGCCAGCAGTGAAGCAAGATGGGGCGCCGGCTATGGCTACACCTTC. Protein sequence: CASSEARWGAGYGYTF.

The chain joins TRBV18 to TRBJ1-3; the D gene is possibly TRBD1 (6 bases). Germline CDR1 reads KGHSH; CDR2 reads LQKENI. The V end was cut by 3 bases, the J end by 1 base, with 13 bases between. The CDR3 spans 16 residues. CDR3 coding DNA: TGTGCCAGCTCACCTGAATCAGGGGTATCTGGAAACACCATATATTTT. The encoded protein is CASSPESGVSGNTIYF.

The CDR3 sequence is CASSLLTGEQFF. CDR3 nucleotide sequence: TGTGCCAGCAGCCTCCTAACGGGAGAGCAGTTCTTC. The V and J genes are TRBV11-2 and TRBJ2-1, with D possibly TRBD2 on 5 matching bases. Germline CDR1 is SGHAT and CDR2 is FQNNGV. There are 12 residues in the CDR3. The V end lost 5 bases, the J end lost 10 bases, and 12 bases lay between the germline ends.